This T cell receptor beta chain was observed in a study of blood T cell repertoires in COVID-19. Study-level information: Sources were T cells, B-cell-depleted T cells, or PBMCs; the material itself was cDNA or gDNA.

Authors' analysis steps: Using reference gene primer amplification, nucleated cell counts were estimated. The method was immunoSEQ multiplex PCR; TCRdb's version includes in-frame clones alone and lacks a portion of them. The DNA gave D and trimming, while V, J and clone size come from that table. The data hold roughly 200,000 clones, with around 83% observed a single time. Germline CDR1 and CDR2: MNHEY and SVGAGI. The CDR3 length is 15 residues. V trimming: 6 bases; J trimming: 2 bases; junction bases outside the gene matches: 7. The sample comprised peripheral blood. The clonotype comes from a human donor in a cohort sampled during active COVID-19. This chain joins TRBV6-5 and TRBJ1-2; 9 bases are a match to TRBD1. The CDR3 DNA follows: TGTGCCAGCAGCTGGACGACAGGGGGAAACTATGGCTACACCTTC. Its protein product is CASSWTTGGNYGYTF.